The 32 T cell receptor beta chains listed next were all sequenced from one sample in a study of Ad26.COV2.S vaccination and SARS-CoV-2 variants (dated by TCRdb to the early 2020s). The library was made by the immunoSEQ multiplex PCR assay. In its TCRdb copy, this immuneACCESS table keeps in-frame sequences only and misses some clones. Where compared with another copy, unresolved V genes explain less than half of these, and the others have no known cause. This sample holds 350,000 to 500,000 clones; over 75% were observed only once. 9% to 15% of the sample is held by the ten biggest clonotypes. According to the study, the label for this sample's treatment or condition signals: around 19 received Ad26.COV2.S at low or high dose, single or two shots; about 5 received placebo; per-sample allocation not given. For vaccine and placebo recipients, repertoires were sequenced using samples collected on day 63 after the first injection.

The sample in question was peripheral blood, obtained in a trial of Ad26.COV2.S vaccine versus placebo. The receptor set was obtained from a person between 18 and 65 years old who received the Ad26.COV2.S COVID-19 vaccine or a placebo.

This clone was found a few times. The V and J genes are TRBV5-1 and TRBJ1-4, with D unclear. The CDR3 is 16 residues long. CDR1 and CDR2 from the germline V gene are SGHRS and YFSETQ. With 4 bases removed from V and 7 bases from J, the gap between germline ends came to 20 bases. The CDR3 DNA reads TGCGCCAGCAGCCCACGAGGTCCCGGAGGCGGTGAAAAACTGTTTTTT. Residues: CASSPRGPGGGEKLFF.

The chain joins TRBV5-1 to TRBJ2-3; D is unresolved. CDR3 length: 15 residues. Germline V gene lookup returns CDR1 SGHRS and CDR2 YFSETQ. The germline V and J ends were trimmed by 0 bases and 0 bases, with 8 bases remaining between them. CDR3 nucleotide sequence: TGCGCCAGCAGCTTGGGTAGCTCTAGCACAGATACGCAGTATTTT. It is translated as CASSLGSSSTDTQYF. Variable domain in full (rest from reference TRBV5-1 and TRBJ2-3): KAGVTQTPRYLIKTRGQQVTLSCSPISGHRSVSWYQQTPGQGLQFLFEYFSETQRNKGNFPGRFSGRQFSNSRSEMNVSTLELGDSALYLCASSLGSSSTDTQYFGPGTRLTVL.

This chain connects TRBV7-2 to TRBJ1-2; a weak D match, TRBD1 (5 bases). V lost 5 bases to trimming and J lost 3 bases, with 19 bases between them. The germline V gene encodes CDR1 SGHTA and CDR2 FQGNSA. The CDR3 sequence is 16 residues long. Here the CDR3 DNA reads TGTGCCAGCAGCCGGGCCCGTGGGGCCCTAGACTATGGCTACACCTTC. Translation gives CASSRARGALDYGYTF.

V is TRBV27 and J is TRBJ1-1; D not resolved. V lost 6 bases and J 1 base, leaving 15 bases between the germline ends. Germline-derived CDR1 and CDR2 are MNHEY and SMNVEV (reference sequence). The CDR3 sequence is 15 residues long. CDR3 sequence: CASRLAGPGNTEAFF. The DNA for the CDR3 is TGTGCCAGCAGACTTGCTGGACCCGGGAACACTGAAGCTTTCTTT.

The gene calls are TRBV7-3 and TRBJ2-3; D remains unclear. Per germline, CDR1 SGHTA and CDR2 FQGTGA. The length of the CDR3 is 13 residues. V was cut by 1 base and J by 0 bases, with 2 bases left in between. The CDR3 loop is CASSLSSTDTQYF. The CDR3, as DNA: TGTGCCAGCAGCTTAAGTAGCACAGATACGCAGTATTTT.

The chain recombines TRBV5-1 with TRBJ2-3; TRBD2 aligns across 13 bases. V shed 0 bases and J 2 bases; nucleotides not matched to a gene: 3. The germline V gene has CDR1 SGHRS and CDR2 YFSETQ. There are 17 residues in the CDR3. The DNA for the CDR3 is TGCGCCAGCAGCTTGGGGACTAGCGGGAGATACACAGATACGCAGTATTTT. It translates to CASSLGTSGRYTDTQYF. Full variable domain (remainder filled in from reference TRBV5-1 and TRBJ2-3): KAGVTQTPRYLIKTRGQQVTLSCSPISGHRSVSWYQQTPGQGLQFLFEYFSETQRNKGNFPGRFSGRQFSNSRSEMNVSTLELGDSALYLCASSLGTSGRYTDTQYFGPGTRLTVL.

The chain recombines TRBV5-5 with TRBJ1-2, with D maybe TRBD1 (6 bases). Trimming removed 4 bases at V and 1 base at J, with 23 bases between. Germline values: CDR1 SGHKS, CDR2 YYEKEE (reference sequence). The CDR3 extends over 18 amino acids. This CDR3 reads CASSNIGQLQGFNYGYTF. CDR3 bases: TGTGCCAGCAGCAATATAGGACAGCTTCAGGGATTTAACTATGGCTACACCTTC.

This chain links TRBV30 with TRBJ2-5; D perhaps matches TRBD2 (6 bases). The CDR3 consists of 17 residues. Germline V gene lookup returns CDR1 GTSNPN and CDR2 SVGIG (reference sequence). The V gene lost 1 base and the J gene lost 2 bases, with 20 bases spanning the gap. CDR3 in DNA: TGTGCCTGGAGTGGGGCCTTCCATAGCGGCTTACAAGAGACCCAGTACTTC. It encodes CAWSGAFHSGLQETQYF.

The V call is TRBV27, the J call TRBJ1-3; D might be TRBD1 (6 bases). Germline values: CDR1 MNHEY, CDR2 SMNVEV (reference sequence). The CDR3 is 18 amino acids. Trimming shortened V by 11 bases and J by 0 bases, and 26 bases separated the two germline ends. The DNA of the CDR3 is TGTGCCGTGCTCCGGGACACGGCCCCTCGGACCTCTGGAAACACCATATATTTT. Its protein is CAVLRDTAPRTSGNTIYF.

This chain connects TRBV5-1 to TRBJ1-1, with 7 bases that match TRBD1. The length of the CDR3 is 13 residues. With V trimmed by 4 bases and J by 5 bases, 5 bases remained unmatched. CDR1 is SGHRS, CDR2 YFSETQ, per germline. The CDR3 DNA reads as TGCGCCAGCAGCGTACAGGGGACGACTGAAGCTTTCTTT. Encoded protein: CASSVQGTTEAFF.

J is TRBJ2-3 and V is TRBV7-3; D gene uncertain. This CDR3 comprises 13 residues. The germline V gene has CDR1 SGHTA and CDR2 FQGTGA. Trimming shortened V by 2 bases and J by 1 base, and 4 bases separated the two germline ends. The CDR3: CASSLGGTDTQYF. DNA of the CDR3: TGTGCCAGCAGCTTAGGGGGCACAGATACGCAGTATTTT. Drawing the rest from reference TRBV7-3 and TRBJ2-3, the complete variable domain is GAGVSQTPSNKVTEKGKYVELRCDPISGHTALYWYRQSLGQGPEFLIYFQGTGAADDSGLPNDRFFAVRPEGSVSTLKIQRTERGDSAVYLCASSLGGTDTQYFGPGTRLTVL.

The genes are TRBV6-2 or TRBV6-3 and TRBJ2-7; TRBD1 matches at 11 bases. The CDR3 runs to 15 residues. The germline V gene encodes CDR1 MNHEY and CDR2 SVGEGT. V lost 5 bases to trimming and J lost 5 bases; unmatched junction nucleotides: 8. CDR3 nucleotides: TGTGCCAGCAGTATCCCCGGGACAGGGGGACACGAGCAGTACTTC. Its translation: CASSIPGTGGHEQYF.

Written as DNA, the CDR3 is TGCGCCAGCAGCCAAGATGGGGCGTCGGGAGAGAAGCAGTACTTC. The encoded protein is CASSQDGASGEKQYF. The V call is TRBV4-3, the J call TRBJ2-7, with D possibly TRBD2 on 6 matching bases. CDR1 and CDR2 from the germline V gene are LGHNA and YSLEER. CDR3 size: 15 residues. The V and J ends lost 0 bases and 8 bases respectively, with 17 bases between them.

This rearrangement joins TRBV29-1 to TRBJ1-1; D is unclear. The CDR3 extends over 13 amino acids. V lost 4 bases to trimming and J lost 2 bases, with 11 bases between them. Per the germline V gene, CDR1 is SQVTM and CDR2 is ANQGSEA. The CDR3 DNA reads as TGCAGCGTTGTGGTCCAGATCAACACTGAAGCTTTCTTT. This codes for CSVVVQINTEAFF.

This clone was seen only once. The V call is TRBV7-2, the J call TRBJ2-2; TRBD2 matches at 14 bases. From germline, CDR1 is SGHTA and CDR2 FQGNSA. V trimming: 5 bases; J trimming: 8 bases; junction bases outside the gene matches: 7. The CDR3 contains 16 residues. The CDR3 DNA reads TGTGCCAGCAGCACAACCGGGACTAGCGGGAGAGGGGAGCTGTTTTTT. Its translation is CASSTTGTSGRGELFF.

This clone appeared once. Other DNA sequences in this specimen translate into the identical CDR3. This chain uses TRBV11-2 with TRBJ2-2; D remains unclear. Germline V lookup: CDR1 SGHAT, CDR2 FQNNGV. Trimming pared 1 base from V and 4 bases from J, leaving 10 bases between. The CDR3 totals 15 residues. CDR3 sequence (DNA): TGTGCCAGCAGCTTAGCTTTGGCTTCCACCGGGGAGCTGTTTTTT. Encoded protein: CASSLALASTGELFF.

J is TRBJ1-1 and V is TRBV19, with no clear D. Trimming cost V 2 bases and J 10 bases, with 11 bases left between them. The V gene's germline CDR1 is LNHDA and CDR2 SQIVND (reference sequence). This CDR3 has 12 residues. CDR3 in amino acids: CASSINGGVAFF. The CDR3 DNA is TGTGCCAGTAGTATAAATGGCGGGGTAGCTTTCTTT.

In the case of this clone: Its ends do not fully match the called genes, so a read error is possible. The gene calls are TRBV7-9 and TRBJ2-7; 10 bases align to TRBD2. In germline, CDR1 is SEHNR, CDR2 FQNEAQ (reference sequence). CDR3 size: 14 residues. The CDR3: CASSLAGALDEQYF. The DNA of the CDR3 is TGTGCCAGCAGCCTAGCGGGAGCCCTGGACGAGCAGTACTTC.

The V gene is TRBV5-1, the J gene TRBJ2-2, with D tentatively TRBD1 or TRBD2 (5 bases each). V was shortened by 2 bases and J by 6 bases, with 8 bases between the two germline ends. Germline CDR1 and CDR2: SGHRS and YFSETQ. There are 13 residues in the CDR3. CDR3 sequence: CASSFGTPGELFF. CDR3 nucleotides: TGCGCCAGCAGCTTCGGGACGCCCGGGGAGCTGTTTTTT.

The V gene is TRBV6-1, the J gene TRBJ2-1; D possibly corresponds to TRBD1 (5 bases). V lost 3 bases and J 4 bases, leaving 7 bases between the germline ends. This CDR3 is 13 amino acids long. Germline-derived CDR1 and CDR2 are MNHNS and SASEGT. The CDR3 sequence: CASSDRQYNEQFF. The CDR3 DNA reads TGTGCCAGCAGTGACCGACAGTACAATGAGCAGTTCTTC.

The V gene is TRBV6-5, the J gene TRBJ1-1; D uncertain. Trimming removed 6 bases at V and 0 bases at J, with 5 bases between. Germline CDR1 is MNHEY and CDR2 is SVGAGI. This CDR3 region has 12 residues. CDR3 DNA: TGTGCCAGCAGATTAATGAACACTGAAGCTTTCTTT. Protein sequence: CASRLMNTEAFF.

Turning to this clone: This CDR3 is also generated by other DNA sequences in the sample. The rearrangement links TRBV10-3 to TRBJ1-1; 10 bases fit TRBD1. The CDR3 runs to 14 residues. Germline V gene sequence: CDR1 ENHRY, CDR2 SYGVKD. V lost 4 bases to trimming and J lost 5 bases; unmatched junction nucleotides: 4. CDR3 in DNA: TGTGCCATCAGTGGGGACAGGGGCGGTACTGAAGCTTTCTTT. Amino acid sequence: CAISGDRGGTEAFF.

The chain combines TRBV3-1 (or the pseudogene TRBV3-2) with TRBJ2-2, with D hard to call. Germline V gene lookup returns CDR1 LGHDT and CDR2 YNNKEL (reference sequence). Trimming stripped 1 base from V and 1 base from J, with 4 bases between. The CDR3 contains 14 residues. In nucleotides, the CDR3 is TGTGCCAGCAGCCAAGTCAGGAACACCGGGGAGCTGTTTTTT. Amino acid sequence: CASSQVRNTGELFF.

This chain links TRBV18 with TRBJ1-1; possible D gene TRBD1, 6 bases. Germline V gene lookup returns CDR1 KGHSH and CDR2 LQKENI. The CDR3 has 16 residues. The V end was cut by 2 bases, the J end by 2 bases, with 15 bases between. The CDR3 bases are TGTGCCAGCTCACCAGGAGGGGGGGGGCTAAACACTGAAGCTTTCTTT. Residues: CASSPGGGGLNTEAFF.

This CDR3 is CASSLRLAGGGSLNNEQFF. DNA for the CDR3: TGCGCCAGCAGCTTGCGACTAGCGGGAGGGGGGTCCTTGAACAATGAGCAGTTCTTC. The chain joins TRBV5-1 to TRBJ2-1, with 14 bases lining up with TRBD2. The germline V gene encodes CDR1 SGHRS and CDR2 YFSETQ. Trimming cost V 1 base and J 5 bases; bases outside gene matches: 11. CDR3 length: 19 residues.

The V gene is TRBV7-9, the J gene TRBJ2-3, with D tentatively TRBD2 (6 bases). The CDR3 sequence is 15 residues long. Germline CDR1 SEHNR, CDR2 FQNEAQ (reference sequence). The V gene lost 5 bases and the J gene lost 0 bases, with 12 bases spanning the gap. In DNA form, the CDR3 reads TGTGCCAGCAGCCGTCAAAGCGGGAGCACAGATACGCAGTATTTT. This sequence encodes CASSRQSGSTDTQYF.

This clone turned up a few times. The identical CDR3 is also encoded by other nucleotide sequences in the sample. The gene calls are TRBV9 and TRBJ1-1; tentatively, D is TRBD1 (5 bases). Germline values: CDR1 SGDLS, CDR2 YYNGEE. Trimming removed 0 bases from V and 1 base from J, with 10 bases in between. There are 15 residues in the CDR3. The DNA of the CDR3 is TGTGCCAGCAGCGTAGGTGCAGGGCCGAACACTGAAGCTTTCTTT. Its translation is CASSVGAGPNTEAFF.

The chain uses TRBV11-3 and TRBJ2-1, with D uncertain. Between the trimmed V and J ends, which lost 5 bases and 5 bases, there was a span of 7 bases. The germline CDR1 and CDR2 sequences are SGHNT and YENEEA. This CDR3 has 12 amino acids. In nucleotides, the CDR3 is TGTGCCAGCAGCCATTGGGACAATGAGCAGTTCTTC. Protein product: CASSHWDNEQFF.

The V call is TRBV6-2 or TRBV6-3, the J call TRBJ2-4; TRBD1 or TRBD2 may be the D gene (5 bases each). Trimming stripped 2 bases from V and 9 bases from J, with 11 bases between. The CDR3 runs to 13 residues. Per germline, CDR1 MNHEY and CDR2 SVGEGT. The CDR3: CASSYTGATIQYF. The CDR3 nucleotides are TGTGCCAGCAGTTACACCGGGGCGACCATTCAGTACTTC.

The chain couples TRBV6-2 or TRBV6-3 to TRBJ1-2; 7 positions match TRBD1. This CDR3 region has 14 residues. J was trimmed by 8 bases and V by 5 bases; bases with no gene match: 11. Germline V gene lookup returns CDR1 MNHEY and CDR2 SVGEGT. The CDR3 coding sequence is TGTGCCAGCAGTCGGGACAGATACCGGGGAGGCTACACCTTC. Protein: CASSRDRYRGGYTF.

This chain links TRBV4-3 with TRBJ2-7; D is possibly TRBD1 or TRBD2 (5 bases each). The CDR3 is 14 residues long. The germline CDR1 and CDR2 sequences are LGHNA and YSLEER. The germline V and J ends were trimmed by 0 bases and 10 bases, with 16 bases remaining between them. This chain's CDR3 is CASSQEWSGRDQYF. CDR3 coding DNA: TGCGCCAGCAGCCAAGAGTGGTCGGGAAGGGACCAGTACTTC.

The chain uses TRBV15 and TRBJ2-7; perhaps D is TRBD1 or TRBD2 (6 bases each). V gave up 5 bases and J gave up 1 base, with 12 bases separating them. Germline V gene sequence: CDR1 LNHNV, CDR2 YYDKDF (reference sequence). This CDR3 is 14 amino acids long. This chain's CDR3 is CATSGTGRSYEQYF. The CDR3 coding sequence is TGTGCCACCAGCGGTACAGGGAGGTCCTACGAGCAGTACTTC.